These T cell receptor beta chains were read from a single sample in a study of cytomegalovirus exposure and HLA in healthy donors. Using immunoSEQ multiplex PCR, the repertoire was profiled, and TCRdb retains in-frame clones only, with some absent. This sample has some 240,000 clones, with approximately 86% found just once. The sequencing sample was made of PBMCs. The receptor set was obtained from a woman aged 30 to 39 in good health and CMV-seropositive. CDR3s include the opening cysteine and the closing phenylalanine or tryptophan. The order of the fields is D gene, clone size, V gene, J gene, CDR3 protein, CDR3 DNA. The D gene is left open where the match is weak. Rows may omit the clone size; those that give it use once, few, many or a size class.

D gene: .
clone size: .
V gene: TRBV6-5
J gene: TRBJ2-3
CDR3 protein: CASSYSWAGTDTQYF
CDR3 DNA: TGTGCCAGCAGTTACTCGTGGGCAGGCACAGATACGCAGTATTTT

D gene: TRBD1
clone size: .
V gene: TRBV7-3
J gene: TRBJ2-2
CDR3 protein: CASSLTLNRGAGELFF
CDR3 DNA: TGTGCCAGCAGCTTAACGTTAAACAGGGGTGCCGGGGAGCTGTTTTTT

D gene: .
clone size: .
V gene: TRBV15
J gene: TRBJ2-2
CDR3 protein: CATSRVPTTANTGELFF
CDR3 DNA: TGTGCCACCAGCAGAGTTCCGACTACCGCGAACACCGGGGAGCTGTTTTTT

D gene: .
clone size: .
V gene: TRBV27
J gene: TRBJ2-7
CDR3 protein: CASSLRESYEQYF
CDR3 DNA: TGTGCCAGCAGTTTACGAGAGAGCTACGAGCAGTACTTC

D gene: .
clone size: .
V gene: TRBV7-9
J gene: TRBJ2-2
CDR3 protein: CASSSLPGELFF
CDR3 DNA: TGTGCCAGCAGCTCACTCCCCGGGGAGCTGTTTTTT

D gene: .
clone size: .
V gene: TRBV27
J gene: TRBJ2-7
CDR3 protein: CASRPTGKLNEQYF
CDR3 DNA: TGTGCCAGCAGGCCGACGGGGAAGCTAAACGAGCAGTACTTC

D gene: .
clone size: .
V gene: TRBV10-3
J gene: TRBJ2-1
CDR3 protein: CAISERTASSYNEQFF
CDR3 DNA: TGTGCCATCAGTGAGAGGACAGCCAGCTCCTACAATGAGCAGTTCTTC

D gene: TRBD1
clone size: .
V gene: TRBV5-1
J gene: TRBJ2-3
CDR3 protein: CASSHIRDSLMADTQYF
CDR3 DNA: TGCGCCAGCAGCCATATAAGGGACAGCCTGATGGCAGATACGCAGTATTTT

D gene: .
clone size: .
V gene: TRBV2
J gene: TRBJ2-2
CDR3 protein: CASSVISGNTGELFF
CDR3 DNA: TGTGCCAGCAGTGTGATTAGCGGGAACACCGGGGAGCTGTTTTTT

D gene: TRBD1
clone size: .
V gene: TRBV5-1
J gene: TRBJ1-1
CDR3 protein: CASNLGTANTEAFF
CDR3 DNA: TGCGCCAGCAATCTTGGGACAGCGAACACTGAAGCTTTCTTT

D gene: TRBD2
clone size: .
V gene: TRBV9
J gene: TRBJ2-3
CDR3 protein: CASSVAPGTSGITDTQYF
CDR3 DNA: TGTGCCAGCAGCGTAGCTCCCGGGACTAGCGGGATCACAGATACGCAGTATTTT

D gene: .
clone size: few
V gene: TRBV7-9
J gene: TRBJ1-5
CDR3 protein: CASSLLGEGAQPQHF
CDR3 DNA: TGTGCCAGCAGCTTACTGGGCGAAGGGGCTCAGCCCCAGCATTTT

D gene: .
clone size: .
V gene: TRBV15
J gene: TRBJ2-5
CDR3 protein: CATSRDETNQETQYF
CDR3 DNA: TGTGCCACCAGCAGAGATGAGACAAACCAAGAGACCCAGTACTTC

D gene: .
clone size: once
V gene: TRBV7-2
J gene: TRBJ1-1
CDR3 protein: CASSSVFPTEAFF
CDR3 DNA: TGTGCCAGCAGCTCTGTATTCCCCACTGAAGCTTTCTTT

D gene: TRBD1
clone size: .
V gene: TRBV28
J gene: TRBJ1-5
CDR3 protein: CASSLRHRGGQPQHF
CDR3 DNA: TGTGCCAGCAGTTTACGCCACAGGGGTGGACAGCCCCAGCATTTT

D gene: TRBD2
clone size: .
V gene: TRBV11-2
J gene: TRBJ2-5
CDR3 protein: CASSQLAGGGETQYF
CDR3 DNA: TGTGCCAGCAGCCAACTAGCGGGAGGAGGTGAGACCCAGTACTTC

D gene: .
clone size: .
V gene: TRBV2
J gene: TRBJ1-2
CDR3 protein: CASSVLRDDSGYTF
CDR3 DNA: TGTGCCAGCAGTGTCTTGCGGGACGACTCTGGCTACACCTTC

D gene: TRBD2
clone size: .
V gene: TRBV6-6
J gene: TRBJ2-7
CDR3 protein: CASSYSVGGVYEQYF
CDR3 DNA: TGTGCCAGCAGTTACTCAGTGGGGGGGGTTTACGAGCAGTACTTC

D gene: TRBD1
clone size: .
V gene: TRBV27
J gene: TRBJ1-2
CDR3 protein: CASSPGTAPLGGYTF
CDR3 DNA: TGTGCCAGCAGTCCCGGGACAGCCCCCTTAGGTGGCTACACCTTC

D gene: TRBD1
clone size: .
V gene: TRBV5-1
J gene: TRBJ1-4
CDR3 protein: CASSLGQGVAEKLFF
CDR3 DNA: TGCGCCAGCAGCTTGGGACAGGGGGTTGCTGAAAAACTGTTTTTT

D gene: .
clone size: .
V gene: TRBV18
J gene: TRBJ2-2
CDR3 protein: CASFRNTGELFF
CDR3 DNA: TGTGCCAGTTTTAGGAACACCGGGGAGCTGTTTTTT

D gene: .
clone size: .
V gene: TRBV5-1
J gene: TRBJ2-1
CDR3 protein: CASRTSYNEQFF
CDR3 DNA: TGCGCCAGCCGTACATCCTACAATGAGCAGTTCTTC

D gene: TRBD2
clone size: .
V gene: TRBV9
J gene: TRBJ2-1
CDR3 protein: CASSVLAGRPNEQFF
CDR3 DNA: TGTGCCAGCAGCGTGCTAGCGGGTAGGCCCAATGAGCAGTTCTTC

D gene: TRBD1
clone size: .
V gene: TRBV6-5
J gene: TRBJ2-7
CDR3 protein: CASSLQTGDYEQYF
CDR3 DNA: TGTGCCAGCAGCCTCCAGACAGGGGACTACGAGCAGTACTTC

D gene: TRBD2
clone size: .
V gene: TRBV27
J gene: TRBJ2-7
CDR3 protein: CASSPGTSYAEQYF
CDR3 DNA: TGTGCCAGCAGCCCCGGGACTAGCTACGCCGAGCAGTACTTC

D gene: .
clone size: .
V gene: TRBV19
J gene: TRBJ2-2
CDR3 protein: CASSIDRRGGTNTGELFF
CDR3 DNA: TGTGCCAGTAGTATAGATCGTCGTGGCGGGACGAACACCGGGGAGCTGTTTTTT

D gene: .
clone size: .
V gene: TRBV19
J gene: TRBJ1-3
CDR3 protein: CASARNTIYF
CDR3 DNA: TGTGCCAGTGCTCGGAACACCATATATTTT

D gene: TRBD2
clone size: .
V gene: TRBV18
J gene: TRBJ2-1
CDR3 protein: CASSPSGTSGSNEQFF
CDR3 DNA: TGTGCCAGCTCTCCCTCCGGGACTAGCGGGAGCAATGAGCAGTTCTTC

D gene: .
clone size: .
V gene: TRBV14
J gene: TRBJ2-7
CDR3 protein: CASSQDLGWNEQYF
CDR3 DNA: TGTGCCAGCAGCCAAGATCTAGGTTGGAACGAGCAGTACTTC

D gene: TRBD2
clone size: .
V gene: TRBV19
J gene: TRBJ2-1
CDR3 protein: CASRGLGNNEQFF
CDR3 DNA: TGTGCCAGTAGGGGACTAGGGAACAATGAGCAGTTCTTC